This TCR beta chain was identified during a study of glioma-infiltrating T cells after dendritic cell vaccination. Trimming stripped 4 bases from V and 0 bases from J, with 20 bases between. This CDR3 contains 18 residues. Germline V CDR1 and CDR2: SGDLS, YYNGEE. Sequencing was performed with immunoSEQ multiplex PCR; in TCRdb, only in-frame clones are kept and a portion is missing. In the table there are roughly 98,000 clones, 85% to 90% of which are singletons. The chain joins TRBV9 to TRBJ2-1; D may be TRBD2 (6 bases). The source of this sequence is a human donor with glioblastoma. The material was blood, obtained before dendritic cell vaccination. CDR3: CASSLPYGTSSSYNEQFF. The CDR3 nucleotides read TGTGCCAGCAGCCTGCCTTACGGGACTTCGAGCTCCTACAATGAGCAGTTCTTC.